This TCR beta chain was sequenced in a study of cytomegalovirus exposure and HLA in healthy donors (dated by TCRdb to about 2017). About the study as a whole: An earlier analysis of 587 of the donors reported approximately 260 Gb of sequence data and 100 million to 120 million unique TCR beta sequences obtained from 180 million or so T cells. To predict cytomegalovirus infection status, the study combined high-throughput TCR immunosequencing, statistical association of individual TCRs with disease status, and machine learning. The genetic ancestry cluster associated with self-reported Caucasian donors included over 65% of the approximately 400 genotyped donors. The study aimed to test whether cataloging public T cell receptors could reveal signatures of past pathogen exposure. Donor age, sex, ethnicity and CMV serostatus were collected together with the repertoire data. A separate validation cohort of about 110 different subjects was used in addition to the approximately 640-subject first cohort. An early release that covered roughly 600 HLA-typed donors contained approximately 320 gigabases of sequencing data and 75 million to 100 million unique TCR sequences. HLA typing covered class I and class II loci at four-digit resolution. In the later analysis, no new phenotypic data were used to find candidate immune exposures; instead, reliance was placed on TCR beta sequences and their occurrence across donors. The study used immunosequencing to profile the T cell repertoires of approximately 630 subjects and linked those repertoires to cytomegalovirus serostatus. A later genetic analysis used genome-wide SNP genotypes for about 60% of the roughly 700 donors, treating that subset as a discovery cohort. Several DR-DQ haplotypes were handled as single units for association and clustering because linkage in the cohort was strong. Every discovery cohort repertoire had been produced on one sequencing platform. A later analysis re-analyzed previously published TCR beta repertoires from about 600 donors and added high-resolution HLA genotyping to study TCR occurrence patterns. In an earlier analysis of 500 to 650 of the donors, high-throughput TCR beta sequencing was used to judge whether each TCR beta V gene segment behaved as functional or pseudogenic. Among around 400 genotyped donors of the cohort, an average of approximately 240,000 unique TCR beta nucleotide sequences was sequenced per donor, of which approximately 18% were non-productive. Typing coverage differed by locus: A, B, C, DRB1 and DQB1 were typed in roughly 620-630 donors, DQA1 in approximately 520, DPA1 in approximately 610, and DPB1 in just under 490.

The germline V gene supplies CDR1 SQVTM and CDR2 ANQGSEA. Including the terminal cysteine and phenylalanine, the CDR3 comprises 11 residues. The CDR3 DNA has 33 bases and is translated from base 1. A note on this clone: Its antigen remains undetermined. The record has no base qualities; no much larger clone is one base away.

What the study reported, not specific to this receptor: The presence/absence analyses assumed that sequencing depth was roughly uniform across donors, and that assumption may not be true. Cytomegalovirus status was reported to be diagnosed by the classifier with high specificity and sensitivity in both the original and validation cohorts. Correlated functional status among segregating V segments might reflect linkage disequilibrium, but an unknown experimental factor could not be ruled out. A further reported finding was that TCR beta sequences accurately predicted the HLA-A and HLA-B alleles for most subjects in the first cohort. Because the 87-base-pair reads could not distinguish some IMGT-functional V segments, including TRBV6-2 and TRBV6-3, those segments were excluded. Because counts were too low, seventeen rarely observed V segments, including chromosome 9 orphons, were excluded from the earlier analysis of 587 of the donors. In a later analysis, most CMV-associated TCR beta chains were found to appear HLA-restricted, with HLA associations seemingly driven largely by CMV exposure. An earlier analysis of 587 of the donors showed that most TCR beta V segments appeared in productive rearrangements either about 87% or about 30% of the time, which broadly matched IMGT annotations. An association between a missense DCLRE1C variant and V-gene and J-gene trimming of TCR beta chains was found in a later genetic analysis and replicated in an independent cohort. The study listed 164 TCR beta chains as associated with cytomegalovirus. A few of the identified cytomegalovirus-associated TCR beta chains were confirmed in vitro to be specific for cytomegalovirus antigens. A later analysis reported that several top co-occurrence clusters appeared linked to parvovirus B19, influenza, CMV and Epstein-Barr virus. Immune exposure information for the cohort was limited to CMV serostatus. Assigning TCR associations to individual alleles was difficult when HLA alleles, especially DR and DQ, strongly co-occurred. Compared with equally common non-associated chains, HLA-associated TCR beta chains in a later analysis were more clonally expanded and had lower generation probabilities. A later analysis associated roughly 17,000 TCR beta sequences with specific HLA alleles at a false discovery rate of 0.05. The cohort was sequenced for TCR beta chains only, and without alpha or paired-chain data the features that could be detected were limited. The sequencing pipeline was judged likely to have produced a cluster of highly shared sequence variants as a technical artifact. Most TCR sequences were observed very rarely across donors, whereas some public TCRs were present in many individuals. The authors suggested that the approach could potentially be generalized to other disease states and immunological phenotypes. In a later genetic analysis, fewer N-insertions in productive TCRs were reported among donors in an Asian-associated ancestry cluster than the 666-donor mean. Because HLA typing was unavailable for some donors at each locus, only the typed subset was used in association tests. In a later analysis, the rate of TCR association differed among HLA loci, with DRB1 alleles having the most associated TCRs and HLA-C alleles having the fewest.

The cohort was made up of 500 to 800 healthy bone marrow donors. All cohort members were sampled while nominally healthy, although unrecorded immune exposures were likely present. The donor tested CMV seropositive, placing the donor among the 250 to 300 seropositive members of the cohort. A peripheral blood sample was collected from each donor, and TCR beta sequencing was performed on peripheral blood mononuclear cells. The Qiagen DNeasy Blood Extraction Kit was used to extract genomic DNA from the blood cell samples. The library was built by means of the immunoSEQ multiplex PCR assay. The multiplex PCR relied on a mix of 60 forward primers for TCR Vbeta segments and 13 reverse primers for TCR Jbeta segments. Amplification of the CDR3 region of rearranged TCR beta genes was performed with a multiplex PCR assay on genomic DNA. The Illumina HiSeq System was used to sequence the amplified TCR beta libraries as 87-base-pair reads. The study's processing was this. Across the 500 to 750 repertoires, a later analysis counted roughly 84 million unique TCR beta chains, 9 million to 14 million of which were shared by at least two donors. Raw reads were error-corrected and collapsed into unique sequences by a nearest-neighbor algorithm in which closely related sequences were merged to remove PCR and sequencing errors. V, D and J gene segments were assigned by aligning CDR3 sequences to IMGT reference sequences. For a sequence to be retained, at least a six-nucleotide match to both a V gene segment and a J gene segment was required. A rearrangement was called productive if the CDR3 had no stop codons and remained in frame with V and J, and every other rearrangement was called non-productive. CDR3 was defined according to IMGT convention as the region running from the second conserved V-encoded cysteine to the conserved J-encoded phenylalanine. The earlier analysis of approximately 500 of the donors excluded sequences that lacked an unambiguous match to a single V gene segment. An earlier analysis of approximately 590 of the donors classified V segments as functional when productive rearrangements were above 56.7% and as segregating when the standard deviation between donors was above 5%. To diagnose cytomegalovirus status from the catalog of TCR beta chain sequences, a statistical classification framework was built. A later analysis assigned V and J genes by comparing TCR nucleotide sequences with IMGT/GENE-DB human TR gene sequences. A later analysis assigned CDR3 sequences and most-parsimonious VDJ recombination scenarios with the TCRdist pipeline. A later analysis defined each TCR beta chain by its CDR3 amino acid sequence plus V-gene family, and excluded reads lacking a unique V-gene family. A later analysis removed 592 highly shared, low-generation-probability nucleotide sequences to deal with suspected cross-contamination and a sequencing artifact. A later analysis calculated a clonal expansion index for each public chain from normalized within-repertoire ranks of inferred template counts. In a later analysis, generation probabilities were computed using a VDJ recombination model fitted to out-of-frame rearrangements, and the results were checked against IGoR. A later analysis scored TCR-TCR, TCR-HLA and TCR-CMV co-occurrence with hypergeometric tests, applying a repertoire-size bias correction to TCR pairs. To estimate false discovery rates, a later analysis permuted the HLA or CMV assignments 20 times. In a later analysis, co-occurring TCRs were grouped with DBSCAN, and TCRdist sequence similarity was added when clustering was performed within HLA-allele-positive subsets. Repertoires with fewer than 30,000 or more than 120,000 public chains were left out of co-occurrence clustering, as were about 5 repertoires with anomalous nucleotide sharing. TCRdb obtained this table from immuneACCESS and retained in-frame rearrangements with V and J assigned. These tables miss some clones; where compared with another copy, unresolved V genes account for less than half of the shortfall, and the remainder is unexplained. The V and J calls and clone size come from that table; D and trimming were worked out from the DNA. The sample data list about 110,000 clones, and 76% of these were observed just once. Of the sample, roughly 8% falls within the top ten clones.

The sequence links TRBV29-1 to TRBJ1-4, with 8 bases matching TRBD1. This clonotype originated in a man aged 40-55 years in good health and CMV-seropositive. The sequenced material came from PBMCs. The DNA reads TGCTCAGGGGGCTGGGATGAAAAACTGTTTTTT. Its protein product is CSGGWDEKLFF. Full variable domain (CDR3 extended with the reference TRBV29-1 and TRBJ1-4 proteins): SAVISQKPSRDICQRGTSLTIQCQVDSQVTMMFWYRQQPGQSLTLIATANQGSEATYESGFVIDKFPISRPNLTFSTLTVSNMSPEDSSIYLCSGGWDEKLFFGSGTQLSVL.